A single T cell receptor (beta chain) is shown here with its context. What it binds is unknown. These data belong to a study of monozygotic twins with inflammatory bowel disease. Regarding the study as a whole: IBD patients share fewer clonotypes with other people than healthy twins do, especially with disease activity.

Each TCR library used about 3.5 ug of total RNA. Addition of UMIs with a 6-nucleotide sample barcode was achieved by template switching. No DNA is given; TCRdb re-called the 5' RACE reads and lists each CDR3 protein once. The sample has some 160,000 distinct CDR3 sequences; the top ten hold around 7.2%. Per donor, about 2.5 ml of blood was collected and frozen. CDR3 length equals 15 residues. In germline, CDR1 is LGHNA, CDR2 YSLEER. This chain joins TRBV4-3 and TRBJ1-5; the TCRdb D gene call, TRBD1, has no DNA to confirm it. The sequence was obtained from a human donor with ulcerative colitis or Crohn's disease, or a healthy co-twin of an affected twin (not recorded which). The specimen sequenced was blood. CDR3 in amino acids: CASSQDGHSNQPQHF.